This T cell receptor (beta chain) was identified during a study of blood T cell repertoires in COVID-19 (dated by TCRdb to about 2020). About the investigation overall: Samples from collaborators originated in the United States, Italy and Spain and spanned both the acute and convalescent phases of COVID-19. The material from the prospective study consisted of cDNA or gDNA derived from T cells, B-cell-depleted T cells, or PBMCs. The dataset comprised deeply sampled blood TCRbeta repertoires from subjects exposed to, actively infected with, or recovered from COVID-19. The repertoires were made available in a free public database intended to serve as a resource for research on the immune response to SARS-CoV-2. Samples were obtained from the ongoing ImmuneRACE study (first 160 participants) and from 1,254 subjects provided by 6 global collaborators. Nearly every sample came with metadata listing a de-identified subject ID, COVID-19 status, age in years and sex. Where available, HLA class I and class II types were obtained from metadata supplied by the sample provider rather than from assay-based typing.

CDR1 KGHSH and CDR2 LQKENI are derived from the germline V gene. Trimming accounts for 3 bases at V and 5 bases at J, while the number of junction bases matched to no gene is 8. The CDR3 spans 15 residues, from the cysteine through the phenylalanine. Of all the DNA, just the CDR3 is kept, 45 bases in frame from base 1. The paper as a whole reports these results and caveats: Clinical and demographic metadata were provided uncurated, with the amount varying by source and participant.

Each collaborating institution followed its own protocols to collect whole blood in K2EDTA tubes. For TCRbeta analysis, collaborator samples were shipped as frozen whole blood, as isolated PBMCs, or as DNA extracted from either sample type. The immunoSEQ Assay, a bias-controlled multiplex PCR, was used to amplify TCRbeta CDR3 regions from genomic DNA. Concerning the study's data processing: Nucleated cell counts per sample were estimated from amplification of reference gene primers within the assay. To quantify the absolute abundance of each unique TCRbeta CDR3 rearrangement, sequence reads were collapsed and filtered. For each sample, productive Simpson clonality was calculated as the square root of Simpson's diversity index across productive rearrangements. This is the immuneACCESS table as TCRdb keeps it, with only in-frame sequences that have V and J called. A part of the clones is gone; compared with another copy, unresolved V genes explain less than half, and the rest is unexplained. V and J calls and clone size follow that table, whereas D and trimming were derived from the DNA. The sample table contains about 23,000 clones; only one count was recorded for 70% to 90% of them. The ten largest clones capture about a fifth of the sample.

A word on this clone: Its recognized antigen is unknown. Within one base of it there is no much larger clone, and no base qualities were kept.

The sequenced sample consisted of peripheral blood. In this chain, TRBV18 is recombined with TRBJ2-3; TRBD2 aligns with 7 central bases. The TCR comes from a woman older than 75 with acute or convalescent COVID-19. The CDR3 region has the sequence CASSPWEGPRDTQYF. The sequence in DNA is TGTGCCAGCTCACCGTGGGAGGGTCCCCGAGATACGCAGTATTTT. With the portions outside the CDR3 filled from the reference TRBV18 and TRBJ2-3 genes, the complete variable region becomes NAGVMQNPRHLVRRRGQEARLRCSPMKGHSHVYWYRQLPEEGLKFMVYLQKENIIDESGMPKERFSAEFPKEGPSILRIQQVVRGDSAAYFCASSPWEGPRDTQYFGPGTRLTVL.